Listed here are 27 T cell receptor beta chains from one sample, sequenced in a study of beta chain features in type 1 diabetes. cDNA synthesis used the whole RNA isolate, giving expressed TCRB sequences. The method was immunoSEQ multiplex PCR; TCRdb's version includes in-frame clones alone and lacks a portion of them. The table shows about 470,000 clones, with about 30% occurring only once. Source material: naive CD4+ T cells from blood. These receptors all come from a man aged 18 to 29 in good health.

The chain links TRBV30 to TRBJ1-5; no clear D gene. The CDR3 is 14 residues long. V gave up 2 bases and J gave up 1 base, with 9 bases separating them. Germline-derived CDR1 and CDR2 are GTSNPN and SVGIG (reference sequence). CDR3 sequence reads: CAWSRGISNQPQHF. CDR3 in DNA: TGTGCCTGGAGTCGAGGGATCAGCAATCAGCCCCAGCATTTT.

V is TRBV29-1 and J is TRBJ1-3; D is perhaps TRBD1 (6 bases). V was clipped by 3 bases and J by 4 bases, with 7 bases between them. This CDR3 contains 12 residues. Germline lookup yields CDR1 SQVTM and CDR2 ANQGSEA. CDR3 in amino acids: CSVDTGGNTIYF. As DNA, the CDR3 is TGCAGCGTTGACACAGGGGGAAACACCATATATTTT.

The rearrangement uses TRBV5-1 and TRBJ2-3, with no clear D. This CDR3 contains 12 residues. Germline V gene sequence: CDR1 SGHRS, CDR2 YFSETQ. V was trimmed by 0 bases and J by 4 bases, leaving 3 bases between them. CDR3 sequence reads: CASSLVSDTQYF. CDR3 in DNA: TGCGCCAGCAGCTTGGTCTCAGATACGCAGTATTTT.

The DNA for the CDR3 is TGTGCCAGCAGTGTTCCCTACGAGCAGTACTTC. This gives the protein CASSVPYEQYF. The gene calls are TRBV28 and TRBJ2-7; no firm D call. CDR3 size: 11 residues. Trimming took off 5 bases at V and 2 bases at J, with 4 bases between the two ends. CDR1 is MDHEN, CDR2 SYDVKM, per germline.

The chain combines TRBV2 with TRBJ2-7; D may be TRBD2 (5 bases). The CDR3 loop spans 11 amino acids. Deletions cut 4 bases from V and 5 bases from J, with 6 bases between. Germline assignment: CDR1 SNHLY and CDR2 FYNNEI. CDR3 protein: CASSVLDEQYF. The CDR3 nucleotides read TGTGCCAGCAGTGTACTAGACGAGCAGTACTTC.

V gene TRBV18 combines with J gene TRBJ2-1; D possibly corresponds to TRBD2 (7 bases). Germline V gene data show CDR1 as KGHSH and CDR2 as LQKENI. The CDR3 is 16 amino acids. Between the trimmed V and J ends, which lost 3 bases and 4 bases, there was a span of 16 bases. The CDR3 region has the DNA TGTGCCAGCTCACCGGGGAGGGGGAGCCGTTACAATGAGCAGTTCTTC. Translated: CASSPGRGSRYNEQFF.

The rearrangement joins TRBV7-9 to TRBJ2-3; TRBD1 aligns across 8 bases. The CDR3 consists of 14 residues. J gave up 6 bases and V 4 bases, and 6 bases lay outside the gene matches. Germline CDR1 and CDR2: SEHNR and FQNEAQ (reference sequence). CDR3 in amino acids: CASSWTGSADTQYF. As DNA, the CDR3 is TGTGCCAGCAGCTGGACAGGGTCCGCGGATACGCAGTATTTT.

This chain links TRBV27 with TRBJ2-1; possible D gene TRBD2, 5 bases. Germline V gives CDR1 MNHEY, CDR2 SMNVEV (reference sequence). V lost 0 bases to trimming and J lost 8 bases, with 14 bases between them. The length of the CDR3 is 15 residues. This chain's CDR3 is CASSLSPYAGYEQFF. CDR3 DNA: TGTGCCAGCAGTTTATCCCCCTACGCGGGTTATGAGCAGTTCTTC.

This CDR3 is CASSPWLAENNEQFF. In DNA form, the CDR3 reads TGTGCCAGCTCACCATGGCTAGCGGAGAACAATGAGCAGTTCTTC. The rearrangement joins TRBV18 to TRBJ2-1; TRBD2 matches at 7 bases. Germline CDR1 and CDR2: KGHSH and LQKENI. The junction had 6 bases not matched to a gene; V was cut back by 2 bases and J by 5 bases. The CDR3 is 15 amino acids.

The chain is built from TRBV10-3 and TRBJ2-2, with D possibly matching TRBD1 (6 bases). The CDR3 loop spans 14 amino acids. V lost 4 bases to trimming and J lost 4 bases, with 10 bases between them. Per germline, CDR1 ENHRY and CDR2 SYGVKD. CDR3 amino acids: CAISGQDGTGELFF. The DNA of the CDR3 is TGTGCCATCAGTGGACAGGACGGCACCGGGGAGCTGTTTTTT.

The CDR3, as DNA: TGCAGCGTTGAAGGGACCCTAGGAACAGATACGCAGTATTTT. Translation: CSVEGTLGTDTQYF. This sequence joins TRBV29-1 and TRBJ2-3; no clear D. The CDR3 is made up of 14 amino acids. CDR1 is SQVTM, CDR2 ANQGSEA, per germline. Trimming pared 1 base from V and 3 bases from J, leaving 11 bases between.

V gene TRBV7-3 combines with J gene TRBJ2-5, with D tentatively TRBD1 (6 bases). Germline V lookup: CDR1 SGHTA, CDR2 FQGTGA. The CDR3 contains 14 residues. The V gene lost 2 bases and the J gene lost 2 bases, with 9 bases spanning the gap. The CDR3 protein is CASSLGTPQETQYF. The CDR3 coding sequence is TGTGCCAGCAGCTTAGGGACACCTCAAGAGACCCAGTACTTC.

This clone came up a few times. The chain combines TRBV15 with TRBJ2-7, with TRBD2 matching 12 bases. This CDR3 is 17 amino acids long. Germline assignment: CDR1 LNHNV and CDR2 YYDKDF (reference sequence). V lost 4 bases, J lost 4 bases, and 11 bases stayed unmatched. This chain's CDR3 is CATSTGGLAGGVYEQYF. The CDR3 DNA reads as TGTGCCACCAGCACAGGAGGGCTAGCGGGAGGGGTGTACGAGCAGTACTTC.

This clone was counted between two and nine times. This chain uses TRBV19 with TRBJ2-1, with 10 bases fitting TRBD2. V shed 11 bases, J shed 3 bases, and the junction held 4 bases outside the gene matches. This CDR3 contains 13 residues. Germline V gene data show CDR1 as LNHDA and CDR2 as SQIVND (reference sequence). Here the CDR3 reads CAALAGDYNEQFF. In DNA, the CDR3 is TGTGCCGCCCTAGCGGGAGACTACAATGAGCAGTTCTTC. Variable domain in full (rest from reference TRBV19 and TRBJ2-1): DGGITQSPKYLFRKEGQNVTLSCEQNLNHDAMYWYRQDPGQGLRLIYYSQIVNDFQKGDIAEGYSVSREKKESFPLTVTSAQKNPTAFYLCAALAGDYNEQFFGPGTRLTVL.

The J gene is TRBJ2-5, the V gene TRBV7-6; no clear D gene. The germline V and J ends were trimmed by 4 bases and 2 bases, with 8 bases remaining between them. The CDR3 runs to 13 residues. The germline V gene has CDR1 SGHVS and CDR2 FNYEAQ. CDR3 sequence: CASSSRRQETQYF. In DNA, the CDR3 is TGTGCCAGCAGCTCACGCCGACAAGAGACCCAGTACTTC. Based on the CDR3 plus reference TRBV7-6 and TRBJ2-5, the full variable domain is GAGVSQSPRYKVTKRGQDVALRCDPISGHVSLYWYRQALGQGPEFLTYFNYEAQQDKSGLPNDRFSAERPEGSISTLTIQRTEQRDSAMYRCASSSRRQETQYFGPGTRLLVL.

This clone came up a few times. The V gene is TRBV5-5, the J gene TRBJ1-4; D is ambiguous. Trimming left V 4 bases short and J 4 bases short, with 11 bases between. The CDR3 sequence is 14 residues long. Per germline, CDR1 SGHKS and CDR2 YYEKEE (reference sequence). CDR3 coding DNA: TGTGCCAGCAGCGAGTTGGGGAATAATGAAAAACTGTTTTTT. Its translation is CASSELGNNEKLFF.

This clone was counted only a few times. The chain has TRBV7-2 and TRBJ2-1; TRBD2 matches at 12 bases. V lost 4 bases to trimming and J lost 10 bases; unmatched junction nucleotides: 8. Germline V gene sequence: CDR1 SGHTA, CDR2 FQGNSA. This CDR3 has 15 amino acids. For the CDR3, the DNA is TGTGCCAGCAGCTCACCGGGACTAGCGGGCATGGAGCAGTTCTTC. Translated: CASSSPGLAGMEQFF.

The chain is built from TRBV30 and TRBJ1-4; a possible D gene is TRBD1 (5 bases). Looked up from germline, CDR1 is GTSNPN and CDR2 is SVGIG (reference sequence). V lost 1 base and J 17 bases, leaving 14 bases between the germline ends. This CDR3 spans 11 amino acids. The CDR3 bases are TGTGCCTGGAGTGGCCCGGGAGGGGTATTTTTT. This gives the protein CAWSGPGGVFF.

This chain links TRBV29-1 with TRBJ2-7; D gene uncertain. Germline-derived CDR1 and CDR2 are SQVTM and ANQGSEA. V was clipped by 3 bases and J by 0 bases, with 9 bases between them. This CDR3 contains 13 residues. CDR3 residues: CSVDSGTSYEQYF. In nucleotides, the CDR3 is TGCAGCGTTGACTCGGGTACCTCCTACGAGCAGTACTTC.

This chain links TRBV18 with TRBJ2-5, with D perhaps TRBD1 (6 bases). Germline loops: CDR1 KGHSH, CDR2 LQKENI. The CDR3 runs to 16 residues. Trimming removed 4 bases at V and 2 bases at J, with 17 bases between. CDR3 sequence: CASSLNVGAEQETQYF. As DNA, the CDR3 is TGTGCCAGCTCACTAAATGTGGGGGCAGAGCAAGAGACCCAGTACTTC.

CDR3 DNA: TGTGCCAGCAGCCTCCTAGCGGGAGTTGAAGAGCAGTACTTC. It specifies CASSLLAGVEEQYF. The chain employs TRBV6-6 and TRBJ2-7; 10 positions agree with TRBD2. V shed 6 bases, J shed 7 bases, and the junction held 9 bases outside the gene matches. Germline CDR1 reads MNHNY; CDR2 reads SVGAGI (reference sequence). The CDR3 loop spans 14 amino acids.

Points on this clone: The sample has other DNA sequences that encode this CDR3 too. The chain links TRBV18 to TRBJ2-5, with D maybe TRBD2 (6 bases). Trimming took 6 bases from V and 1 from J, leaving 9 bases between them. CDR1 is KGHSH, CDR2 LQKENI, per germline. The CDR3 totals 13 residues. The CDR3, as DNA: TGTGCCAGCTCGCGGGACCGCCAAGAGACCCAGTACTTC. It is translated as CASSRDRQETQYF.

This rearrangement joins TRBV29-1 to TRBJ1-4; 8 nucleotides line up with TRBD1. Germline trimming cut 4 bases from V and 0 bases from J; bases unmatched to any gene: 1. Per the germline V gene, CDR1 is SQVTM and CDR2 is ANQGSEA. This CDR3 is built from 14 residues. CDR3 protein: CSVADRATNEKLFF. The DNA of the CDR3 is TGCAGCGTTGCGGACAGGGCAACTAATGAAAAACTGTTTTTT.

This clone was found a few times. This sample includes further DNA sequences coding for the same CDR3. The rearrangement joins TRBV29-1 to TRBJ2-7; D may correspond to TRBD1 or TRBD2 (5 bases each). V was cut by 6 bases and J by 2 bases, with 11 bases left in between. This CDR3 comprises 12 residues. Germline CDR1 reads SQVTM; CDR2 reads ANQGSEA. CDR3 sequence (DNA): TGCAGCGTAGCCGGGGCGGCCTACGAGCAGTACTTC. Translation: CSVAGAAYEQYF.

Points on this clone: One junction end does not reproduce the germline sequence, and a read error may be involved. The chain has TRBV5-1 and TRBJ1-1, with a tentative D call TRBD1 (6 bases). This CDR3 has 9 residues. CDR1 is SGHRS, CDR2 YFSETQ, per germline. In nucleotides, the CDR3 is TGCGCCAGCAGCTTGGGGACAGACTTT. Translation gives CASSLGTDF.

This sequence joins TRBV29-1 and TRBJ1-2, with TRBD1 as a possible D gene (6 bases). CDR3 length equals 12 residues. Germline assignment: CDR1 SQVTM and CDR2 ANQGSEA. V was pared by 6 bases and J by 6 bases, with 14 bases between. The CDR3 loop reads CSVARGADGYTF. CDR3 nucleotides: TGCAGCGTCGCTCGGGGGGCCGATGGCTACACCTTC.

There are a few counts of this clone. The V call is TRBV15, the J call TRBJ2-7; D is unresolved. Germline loops: CDR1 LNHNV, CDR2 YYDKDF (reference sequence). V was trimmed by 0 bases and J by 7 bases, leaving 13 bases between them. The CDR3 covers 14 residues. The DNA of the CDR3 is TGTGCCACCAGCAGAGATCGTAGGGTTGGGGAGCAGTACTTC. Translation: CATSRDRRVGEQYF. Drawing the rest from reference TRBV15 and TRBJ2-7, the complete variable domain is DAMVIQNPRYQVTQFGKPVTLSCSQTLNHNVMYWYQQKSSQAPKLLFHYYDKDFNNEADTPDNFQSRRPNTSFCFLDIRSPGLGDTAMYLCATSRDRRVGEQYFGPGTRLTVT.